The 16 T cell receptor beta chains given below trace back to one sample, sequenced in a study of vaccination effects on CD4 cells after COVID-19. For these receptors, no antigen is known. Profiled with immunoSEQ multiplex PCR; TCRdb holds only in-frame clones, not every one. The sample lists tens of thousands of clones; over 60% were seen once. Upon completion of about 10 days in culture, CD4+ T cells were isolated. This person's SARS-CoV-2 infection, confirmed by PCR, occurred between March and December 2020. Participants each got two BNT162b2 or mRNA-1273 vaccine doses. Sample: CD4+ T cells from PBMCs cultured without peptide, taken after COVID-19 vaccination. Every receptor here comes from a human donor who had a prior SARS-CoV-2 infection.

This clone was recorded only once. The chain uses TRBV19 and TRBJ1-1; weak D call: TRBD1 (5 bases). The CDR3 totals 15 residues. The germline V and J ends were trimmed by 4 bases and 4 bases, with 16 bases remaining between them. Germline assignment: CDR1 LNHDA and CDR2 SQIVND (reference sequence). The CDR3, as DNA: TGTGCCAGTAGTAGTATGGGGGGTTCCGGCACTGAAGCTTTCTTT. Translated, it gives CASSSMGGSGTEAFF.

The J gene is TRBJ1-4, the V gene TRBV5-4, with unresolved D. The CDR3 consists of 13 residues. V lost 1 base and J lost 6, with 7 bases in between. Germline CDR1 is SGHNT and CDR2 is YYREEE (reference sequence). The CDR3 reads CASSLWPDEKLFF. In DNA form, the CDR3 reads TGTGCCAGCAGCTTGTGGCCTGATGAAAAACTGTTTTTT. The whole variable domain, remainder taken from reference TRBV5-4 and TRBJ1-4, is ETGVTQSPTHLIKTRGQQVTLRCSSQSGHNTVSWYQQALGQGPQFIFQYYREEENGRGNFPPRFSGLQFPNYSSELNVNALELDDSALYLCASSLWPDEKLFFGSGTQLSVL.

CDR3 region: CASSPRGLGNTIYF. CDR3 DNA sequence: TGTGCCAGCAGCCCCAGGGGGCTCGGAAACACCATATATTTT. V usage is TRBV9 and J usage is TRBJ1-3; 8 bases match TRBD1. With V trimmed by 4 bases and J by 4 bases, 4 bases remained unmatched. The CDR3 runs to 14 residues. Per the germline V gene, CDR1 is SGDLS and CDR2 is YYNGEE.

The chain links TRBV9 to TRBJ2-3, with D uncertain. The V end lost 1 base, the J end lost 0 bases, and 3 bases lay between the germline ends. Germline V CDR1 and CDR2: SGDLS, YYNGEE. The CDR3 is 13 amino acids. The CDR3, as DNA: TGTGCCAGCAGCGTAACCAGCACAGATACGCAGTATTTT. Protein: CASSVTSTDTQYF.

In its sample, this clone was seen once. The chain joins TRBV21-1 to TRBJ2-5; TRBD1 reflects the table's D call only, with no check against the DNA. TRBV21-1 is a pseudogene segment. The CDR3 is 15 residues long. The DNA for the CDR3 is TGTGCCAGCAGCAAAGATGGTGAGGGGGTGAAGACCCAGTACTTC. Its translation is CASSKDGEGVKTQYF.

This clone showed up just once. The CDR3 here is CASSIRDGYTGELFF. For the CDR3, the DNA is TGTGCCAGTAGCATCCGGGACGGATACACCGGGGAGCTGTTTTTT. V is TRBV19 and J is TRBJ2-2; either TRBD1 or TRBD2 may fit D (5 bases each). Trimming pared 6 bases from V and 3 bases from J, leaving 14 bases between. This CDR3 is 15 amino acids long. CDR1 and CDR2 from the germline V gene are LNHDA and SQIVND (reference sequence).

V gene TRBV2 combines with J gene TRBJ2-7; D is possibly TRBD1 (6 bases). The V end was cut by 3 bases, the J end by 2 bases, with 17 bases between. The CDR3 runs to 16 residues. Germline lookup yields CDR1 SNHLY and CDR2 FYNNEI. This CDR3 reads CASSDFWTDRPYEQYF. The CDR3 DNA sequence: TGTGCCAGCAGTGATTTTTGGACAGACAGACCCTACGAGCAGTACTTC.

This clone was detected a few times. J is TRBJ2-3 and V is TRBV11-2, with a tentative D call TRBD2 (6 bases). The CDR3 spans 14 residues. Germline CDR1 is SGHAT and CDR2 is FQNNGV. With 7 bases removed from V and 3 bases from J, the gap between germline ends came to 14 bases. The CDR3 region has the DNA TGTGCCAGCAAAATCACGCGGGGTACAGATACGCAGTATTTT. Its protein is CASKITRGTDTQYF.

The chain combines TRBV4-3 with TRBJ2-2; D possibly corresponds to TRBD2 (6 bases). Germline CDR1 and CDR2: LGHNA and YSLEER. This CDR3 has 16 amino acids. V lost 0 bases and J 6 bases, leaving 14 bases between the germline ends. The CDR3: CASSQDQASEAGELFF. DNA of the CDR3: TGCGCCAGCAGCCAAGATCAGGCTAGCGAGGCCGGGGAGCTGTTTTTT.

Comments on this clone: At one end the junction does not follow the germline gene, possibly because of a read error. The rearrangement uses TRBV7-2 and TRBJ2-3, with a weak D call TRBD1 (5 bases). The germline CDR1 and CDR2 sequences are SGHTA and FQGNSA. This CDR3 contains 13 residues. CDR3 nucleotides: TGTGCCAGCAACTTAGGGGTTCGAGATACGCAGTATTTT. It is translated as CASNLGVRDTQYF.

The chain carries TRBV9 and TRBJ1-1; D gene ambiguous. Between the trimmed V and J ends, which lost 5 bases and 1 base, there was a span of 9 bases. This CDR3 comprises 13 residues. The V gene's germline CDR1 is SGDLS and CDR2 YYNGEE. The CDR3 reads CASSRGGNTEAFF. The CDR3 DNA follows: TGTGCCAGCAGTCGGGGTGGGAACACTGAAGCTTTCTTT. Looking up the rest from reference TRBV9 and TRBJ1-1 gives the full variable domain: DSGVTQTPKHLITATGQRVTLRCSPRSGDLSVYWYQQSLDQGLQFLIQYYNGEERAKGNILERFSAQQFPDLHSELNLSSLELGDSALYFCASSRGGNTEAFFGQGTRLTVV.

This chain links TRBV7-9 with TRBJ2-5, with a possible D match to TRBD1 (6 bases). V lost 5 bases, J lost 5 bases, and 12 bases lay in between. The CDR3 runs to 13 residues. Germline V gene sequence: CDR1 SEHNR, CDR2 FQNEAQ (reference sequence). CDR3 sequence reads: CASSPNRVETQYF. CDR3 coding DNA: TGTGCCAGCAGCCCAAACAGGGTCGAGACCCAGTACTTC.

The chain has TRBV7-9 and TRBJ1-1; a weak D match, TRBD1 (6 bases). Germline assignment: CDR1 SEHNR and CDR2 FQNEAQ (reference sequence). The CDR3 contains 13 residues. V lost 3 bases to trimming and J lost 6 bases, with 11 bases between them. Here the CDR3 reads CASSLYQGPEAFF. The DNA for the CDR3 is TGTGCCAGCAGCTTGTATCAGGGGCCTGAAGCTTTCTTT.

The rearrangement links TRBV4-1 to TRBJ2-5; 9 bases fit TRBD2. The V gene end was trimmed by 1 base and the J gene end by 5 bases; junction bases not matched to a gene: 11. Germline V lookup: CDR1 MGHRA, CDR2 YSYEKL. The CDR3 spans 17 residues. In DNA form, the CDR3 reads TGCGCCAGCAGCCAAGTGGTGGGCGGGAGGGCCCGGGAGACCCAGTACTTC. Its translation: CASSQVVGGRARETQYF.

J is TRBJ1-5 and V is TRBV21-1; the DNA was not compared with TRBD1, the D call given in the table. TRBV21-1 is given as a pseudogene. The CDR3 consists of 18 residues. The CDR3: CASSKSSQGAGGNQPQHF. CDR3 bases: TGTGCCAGCAGCAAATCTAGCCAAGGGGCAGGGGGCAATCAGCCCCAGCATTTT.

The chain combines TRBV6-5 with TRBJ2-5; 7 nucleotides agree with TRBD2. V lost 6 bases, J lost 2 bases, and 6 bases stayed unmatched. CDR1 MNHEY and CDR2 SVGAGI come from the germline V gene. CDR3 length equals 14 residues. CDR3 region: CASRAGTTQETQYF. The DNA of the CDR3 is TGTGCCAGCAGGGCGGGGACTACTCAAGAGACCCAGTACTTC.